The T cell receptor beta chain under discussion was sequenced for a study of breast tumors, draining lymph nodes, adjacent tissues. Points from the study as a whole: The lymph node origin of tumor T cells was framed as consistent with a hypothesis, not demonstrated. Tumors had less TCR diversity than lymph nodes, more than nontumor tissue.

Breast cancer patients provided tissue from their axillary draining lymph nodes. TCRdb re-called the multiplex PCR reads with MiXCR, one entry per CDR3 protein. Among about 130,000 distinct CDR3 sequences listed, 21% were seen once. This clonotype was seen ten or more times. The target antigen is unknown. The germline CDR1 and CDR2 sequences are WNHNN and SYGVQD (reference sequence). V lost 3 bases and J 4 bases, leaving 21 bases between the germline ends. The CDR3 totals 17 residues. V and J are TRBV10-1 and TRBJ1-2; D is uncertain. The sequencing input was axillary lymph node tissue. The receptor was derived from a female donor with breast cancer. Some clones in this sample may be carry-over from other donors' samples. The CDR3 loop is CASSDPLIRQSVYGYTF. CDR3 sequence (DNA): TGCGCCAGCAGTGACCCCTTAATTAGGCAGAGCGTCTATGGCTACACCTTC.